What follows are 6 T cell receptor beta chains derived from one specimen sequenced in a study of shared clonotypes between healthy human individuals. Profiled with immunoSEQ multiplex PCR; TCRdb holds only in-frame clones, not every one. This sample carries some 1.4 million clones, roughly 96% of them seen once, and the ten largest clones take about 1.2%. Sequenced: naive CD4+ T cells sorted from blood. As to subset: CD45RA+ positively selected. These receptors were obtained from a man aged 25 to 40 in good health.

The CDR3 sequence: CASSVGPRYYEQYF. The CDR3 bases are TGTGCCAGCTCTGTCGGCCCTCGGTACTACGAGCAGTACTTC. The chain links TRBV18 to TRBJ2-7; no reliable D call. Trimming took 6 bases from V and 3 from J, leaving 15 bases between them. The CDR3 consists of 14 residues. Germline V gene sequence: CDR1 KGHSH, CDR2 LQKENI.

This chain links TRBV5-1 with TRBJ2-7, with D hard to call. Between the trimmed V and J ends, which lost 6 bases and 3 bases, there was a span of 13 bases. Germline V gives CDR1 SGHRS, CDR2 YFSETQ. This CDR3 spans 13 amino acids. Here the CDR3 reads CASTKNPGYEQYF. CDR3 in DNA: TGCGCCAGCACCAAAAACCCCGGCTACGAGCAGTACTTC.

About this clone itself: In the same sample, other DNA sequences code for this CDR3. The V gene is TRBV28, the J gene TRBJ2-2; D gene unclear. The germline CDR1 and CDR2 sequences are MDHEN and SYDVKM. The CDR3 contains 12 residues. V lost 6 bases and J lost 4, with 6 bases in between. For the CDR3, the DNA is TGTGCCAGCAGCTTCACCACCGGGGAGCTGTTTTTT. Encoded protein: CASSFTTGELFF.

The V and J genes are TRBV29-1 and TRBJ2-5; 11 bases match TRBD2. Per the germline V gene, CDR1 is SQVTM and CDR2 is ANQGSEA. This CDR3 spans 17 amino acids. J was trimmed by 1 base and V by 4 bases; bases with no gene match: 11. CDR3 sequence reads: CSVAFTSGRWPQETQYF. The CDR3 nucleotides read TGCAGCGTTGCGTTTACTAGCGGGAGATGGCCCCAAGAGACCCAGTACTTC.

CDR3 bases: TGTGCCAGCAGCTTAGCCCCTGCCAACAGGGGCACTGAAGCTTTCTTT. Its protein product is CASSLAPANRGTEAFF. J is TRBJ1-1 and V is TRBV7-2; 7 bases map to TRBD1. Germline V CDR1 and CDR2: SGHTA, FQGNSA. The CDR3 has 16 amino acids. V gave up 0 bases and J gave up 4 bases; unmatched junction bases: 8.

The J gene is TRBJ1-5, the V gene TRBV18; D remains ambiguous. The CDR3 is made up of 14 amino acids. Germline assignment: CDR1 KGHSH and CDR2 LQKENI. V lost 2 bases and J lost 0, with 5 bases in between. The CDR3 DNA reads TGTGCCAGCTCACCATCGGATAGCAATCAGCCCCAGCATTTT. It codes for CASSPSDSNQPQHF.